What follows are 28 T cell receptor beta chains derived from one specimen sequenced in a study of blood T cell repertoires in COVID-19. The data were produced by immunoSEQ multiplex PCR, yet TCRdb's version contains in-frame clones alone and is incomplete. Seen here are about 98,000 clones, 70% to 90% observed once, and the top ten hold roughly 4.3%. Sample: peripheral blood. Receptor source: a man between 65 and 85 years old with acute or convalescent COVID-19.

CDR3 amino acids: CASSYMGGYGYTF. As DNA, the CDR3 is TGTGCCAGCAGTTACATGGGAGGGTATGGCTACACCTTC. This rearrangement joins TRBV6-5 to TRBJ1-2, with D hard to call. Trimming removed 2 bases from V and 5 bases from J, with 9 bases in between. CDR3 length equals 13 residues. Germline V gene data show CDR1 as MNHEY and CDR2 as SVGAGI.

The chain joins TRBV4-1 to TRBJ2-1, with 15 bases lining up with TRBD2. J was trimmed by 6 bases and V by 1 base; bases with no gene match: 7. The CDR3 has 18 residues. Germline V gene data show CDR1 as MGHRA and CDR2 as YSYEKL. In DNA form, the CDR3 reads TGCGCCAGCAGCCAAGGACGAGGACTAGCGGGGGGGCCCAATGAGCAGTTCTTC. Its translation: CASSQGRGLAGGPNEQFF.

This clone showed up just once. The V and J genes are TRBV5-1 and TRBJ2-1; 7 bases agree with TRBD1. The trim removed 9 bases at V and 1 base at J, leaving 7 bases unmatched. The germline V gene encodes CDR1 SGHRS and CDR2 YFSETQ. The CDR3 contains 14 residues. CDR3 residues: CATARGQSYNEQFF. In DNA, the CDR3 is TGCGCCACCGCCCGGGGACAGTCCTACAATGAGCAGTTCTTC.

This clone has only one observation. The chain has TRBV5-5 and TRBJ1-4; 9 bases match TRBD1. V was clipped by 0 bases and J by 6 bases; unmatched bases: 6. This CDR3 contains 16 residues. In germline, CDR1 is SGHKS, CDR2 YYEKEE (reference sequence). Written as DNA, the CDR3 is TGTGCCAGCAGCTTGGAAAGGGACAGGGCTCATGAAAAACTGTTTTTT. It specifies CASSLERDRAHEKLFF.

The CDR3 nucleotides read TGTGCCAGCAGTAGGGGGCTAGCGGGCAACCAAGAGACCCAGTACTTC. This codes for CASSRGLAGNQETQYF. This rearrangement joins TRBV2 to TRBJ2-5; maybe TRBD2 (8 bases). Looked up from germline, CDR1 is SNHLY and CDR2 is FYNNEI. Trimming left V 5 bases short and J 0 bases short, with 16 bases between. The CDR3 extends over 16 amino acids.

The genes are TRBV29-1 and TRBJ1-1; D is undetermined. The CDR3 extends over 13 amino acids. Deletions cut 5 bases from V and 1 base from J, with 11 bases between. CDR1 and CDR2 from the germline V gene are SQVTM and ANQGSEA. The CDR3 loop is CSVKGRKNTEAFF. The CDR3 coding sequence is TGCAGCGTTAAAGGGAGAAAGAACACTGAAGCTTTCTTT.

The rearrangement joins TRBV29-1 to TRBJ1-3, with D tentatively TRBD1 (5 bases). This CDR3 has 14 amino acids. CDR1 SQVTM and CDR2 ANQGSEA come from the germline V gene. V lost 3 bases to trimming and J lost 0 bases, with 9 bases between them. CDR3 DNA sequence: TGCAGCGTTGAGTTAGACAGCTCTGGAAACACCATATATTTT. Its translation: CSVELDSSGNTIYF.

The V gene is TRBV6-5, the J gene TRBJ2-1; 11 nucleotides match TRBD2. The germline V gene has CDR1 MNHEY and CDR2 SVGAGI. This CDR3 comprises 15 residues. Germline trimming cut 6 bases from V and 4 bases from J; bases unmatched to any gene: 5. DNA of the CDR3: TGTGCCAGCAGCGCCGGGACTAGCGGTTACAATGAGCAGTTCTTC. Amino acid sequence: CASSAGTSGYNEQFF.

The chain combines TRBV27 with TRBJ1-6; D not resolved. This CDR3 spans 13 amino acids. The germline gives CDR1 MNHEY, CDR2 SMNVEV (reference sequence). The V gene lost 6 bases and the J gene lost 7 bases, with 10 bases spanning the gap. The CDR3 DNA sequence: TGTGCCAGCAGCCCCGCGCAAAATTCACCCCTCCACTTT. This codes for CASSPAQNSPLHF.

The genes are TRBV30 and TRBJ1-1; tentatively, D is TRBD1 (5 bases). The V gene lost 4 bases and the J gene lost 6 bases, with 9 bases spanning the gap. Germline loops: CDR1 GTSNPN, CDR2 SVGIG (reference sequence). There are 11 residues in the CDR3. This CDR3 reads CAWKGHAEAFF. Here the CDR3 DNA reads TGTGCCTGGAAGGGGCACGCTGAAGCTTTCTTT.

The V gene is TRBV12-3 or TRBV12-4, the J gene TRBJ1-1, with D perhaps TRBD1 (5 bases). CDR3 size: 13 residues. Trimming pared 3 bases from V and 5 bases from J, leaving 10 bases between. CDR3 sequence (DNA): TGTGCCAGCAGTTTTGGGGGAGGAACTGAAGCTTTCTTT. This encodes CASSFGGGTEAFF.

This chain connects TRBV5-1 to TRBJ1-2; D gene ambiguous. V lost 0 bases, J lost 0 bases, and 9 bases lay in between. Germline CDR1 is SGHRS and CDR2 is YFSETQ. The CDR3 runs 15 residues. CDR3 region: CASSLAGVSNYGYTF. DNA for the CDR3: TGCGCCAGCAGCTTGGCCGGGGTCTCTAACTATGGCTACACCTTC.

This sequence joins TRBV6-5 and TRBJ1-2, with 8 bases matching TRBD1. The V gene end was trimmed by 6 bases and the J gene end by 3 bases; junction bases not matched to a gene: 9. The germline gives CDR1 MNHEY, CDR2 SVGAGI. This CDR3 contains 15 residues. CDR3 coding DNA: TGTGCCAGCAGGGCCGGACAGGGCGTTCACTATGGCTACACCTTC. Translation: CASRAGQGVHYGYTF.

This clone has just a few counts. This rearrangement joins TRBV28 to TRBJ1-6; tentative D call: TRBD1 (6 bases). V lost 7 bases to trimming and J lost 6 bases, with 13 bases between them. CDR3 length: 14 residues. Per germline, CDR1 MDHEN and CDR2 SYDVKM. The CDR3 reads CASNGGQRNSPLHF. In DNA, the CDR3 is TGTGCCAGCAATGGAGGACAGCGTAATTCACCCCTCCACTTT.

This chain links TRBV5-1 with TRBJ1-2; possible D gene TRBD1, 6 bases. The CDR3 totals 14 residues. Trimming took off 4 bases at V and 2 bases at J, with 12 bases between the two ends. Germline CDR1 and CDR2: SGHRS and YFSETQ. CDR3 protein: CASSMIQGNYGYTF. The CDR3 coding sequence is TGCGCCAGCAGCATGATTCAGGGGAACTATGGCTACACCTTC.

The V gene is TRBV29-1, the J gene TRBJ2-3; D perhaps matches TRBD1 (6 bases). Germline V lookup: CDR1 SQVTM, CDR2 ANQGSEA. The germline V and J ends were trimmed by 2 bases and 3 bases, with 15 bases remaining between them. The CDR3 is made up of 15 amino acids. In DNA form, the CDR3 reads TGCAGCGTTGAATCCCCGGACAGAGGGACAGATACGCAGTATTTT. Encoded protein: CSVESPDRGTDTQYF.

The J gene is TRBJ1-4, the V gene TRBV2; weak D call: TRBD1 (5 bases). Germline-derived CDR1 and CDR2 are SNHLY and FYNNEI. V lost 7 bases, J lost 3 bases, and 6 bases lay in between. The CDR3 is 12 residues long. CDR3 nucleotide sequence: TGTGCCAGCAAGGGGTCTAATGAAAAACTGTTTTTT. Translating gives CASKGSNEKLFF.

J is TRBJ1-3 and V is TRBV19; D gene ambiguous. Germline V gene data show CDR1 as LNHDA and CDR2 as SQIVND (reference sequence). The length of the CDR3 is 13 residues. Trimming pared 5 bases from V and 0 bases from J, leaving 5 bases between. The CDR3 is CASSPGSGNTIYF. The CDR3 coding sequence is TGTGCCAGTAGTCCGGGCTCTGGAAACACCATATATTTT.

This clone has just one count. Other DNA sequences in the same sample also yield this CDR3. V gene TRBV5-1 combines with J gene TRBJ2-5; 11 bases agree with TRBD2. V lost 0 bases, J lost 1 base, and 2 bases stayed unmatched. Germline V CDR1 and CDR2: SGHRS, YFSETQ. The CDR3 consists of 16 residues. CDR3 DNA sequence: TGCGCCAGCAGCTTGGGGCTAGCGGGGGGCCAAGAGACCCAGTACTTC. Translated: CASSLGLAGGQETQYF.

The chain recombines TRBV28 with TRBJ1-2, with a possible D match to TRBD1 (5 bases). V was clipped by 8 bases and J by 6 bases, with 16 bases between them. CDR1 is MDHEN and CDR2 is SYDVKM in the germline V gene. This CDR3 has 13 amino acids. The CDR3 region is CASLMGGVDGYTF. In DNA form, the CDR3 reads TGTGCCAGCTTAATGGGGGGGGTTGATGGCTACACCTTC.

In this sample, this clone turned up once. V and J are TRBV12-5 and TRBJ1-5; 8 bases fit TRBD1. The germline CDR1 and CDR2 sequences are LGHNT and FRNRAP. The V and J ends lost 2 bases and 7 bases, in that order; junction bases with no gene match: 4. The CDR3 spans 14 residues. The CDR3 DNA reads as TGTGCTAGTGGTTTGTCAGGGGGCAGGCAGCCCCAGCATTTT. It translates to CASGLSGGRQPQHF.

Only one count was recorded for this clone. The chain uses TRBV5-1 and TRBJ1-2; TRBD1 is a possible D gene (5 bases). CDR1 SGHRS and CDR2 YFSETQ come from the germline V gene. V lost 3 bases to trimming and J lost 3 bases, with 12 bases between them. The CDR3 covers 14 residues. The DNA for the CDR3 is TGCGCCAGCAGCTCTAGTCAGGGTGACTATGGCTACACCTTC. It encodes CASSSSQGDYGYTF.

The genes are TRBV18 and TRBJ2-2, with TRBD1 as a possible D gene (7 bases). V was trimmed by 3 bases and J by 7 bases, leaving 18 bases between them. This CDR3 contains 16 residues. Germline values: CDR1 KGHSH, CDR2 LQKENI. The CDR3 nucleotides read TGTGCCAGCTCACCGCGGGACAGTAAACCCCGCGGGGAGCTGTTTTTT. Translation: CASSPRDSKPRGELFF. The whole variable domain, remainder taken from reference TRBV18 and TRBJ2-2, is NAGVMQNPRHLVRRRGQEARLRCSPMKGHSHVYWYRQLPEEGLKFMVYLQKENIIDESGMPKERFSAEFPKEGPSILRIQQVVRGDSAAYFCASSPRDSKPRGELFFGEGSRLTVL.

J is TRBJ2-3 and V is TRBV5-4; possibly TRBD1 for D (5 bases). There are 15 residues in the CDR3. V dropped 4 bases and J dropped 0 bases, with 12 bases sitting between them. Germline CDR1 reads SGHNT; CDR2 reads YYREEE (reference sequence). The CDR3 spells CASSSGQPSTDTQYF. The CDR3 DNA reads TGTGCCAGCAGCAGTGGACAACCTAGCACAGATACGCAGTATTTT.

The genes are TRBV5-4 and TRBJ2-3; maybe TRBD1 (5 bases). The CDR3 length is 13 residues. Trimming stripped 0 bases from V and 9 bases from J, with 11 bases between. The germline V gene encodes CDR1 SGHNT and CDR2 YYREEE (reference sequence). CDR3 loop: CASSLVRGDTQYF. CDR3 nucleotides: TGTGCCAGCAGCTTGGTTAGGGGTGACACGCAGTATTTT.

The chain combines TRBV2 with TRBJ1-5; D ambiguous. CDR3 length: 15 residues. CDR1 SNHLY and CDR2 FYNNEI come from the germline V gene. The V gene lost 2 bases and the J gene lost 4 bases, with 12 bases spanning the gap. Here the CDR3 reads CASSESSGWNQPQHF. The CDR3 DNA reads TGTGCCAGCAGTGAAAGCTCCGGGTGGAATCAGCCCCAGCATTTT.

This clone was seen only once. The chain uses TRBV28 and TRBJ1-6, with D possibly TRBD1 on 5 matching bases. Germline V gene lookup returns CDR1 MDHEN and CDR2 SYDVKM. The ends were cut back, 5 bases at V and 13 bases at J, with 18 bases in the middle. CDR3 length: 14 residues. This CDR3 reads CASSPRAGEAPLHF. Written as DNA, the CDR3 is TGTGCCAGCAGTCCGCGCGCGGGGGAGGCGCCCCTCCACTTT.

The chain is built from TRBV5-1 and TRBJ2-1; no clear D gene. The germline gives CDR1 SGHRS, CDR2 YFSETQ. Trimming stripped 4 bases from V and 8 bases from J, with 7 bases between. The CDR3 is made up of 11 amino acids. CDR3 protein: CASSPNYEQFF. The CDR3 region has the DNA TGCGCCAGCAGCCCCAATTATGAGCAGTTCTTC.